This TCR beta chain was sequenced during a study of a mutant IDH1 vaccine in newly diagnosed glioma. Study in general: Therapy received beforehand was radiotherapy, temozolomide, or both, with most patients given both.

Clones were read by immunoSEQ multiplex PCR, and TCRdb kept only the in-frame ones, dropping some. The table has roughly 38,000 clones, around 89% seen once. Points on this clone: What it recognizes is unknown.

Described time point: week 35, safety follow-up. Every vaccination contained 300 ug of the mutant IDH1 20-mer peptide and was paired with topical imiquimod. This CDR3 region has 14 residues. V lost 4 bases, J lost 6 bases, and 14 bases lay in between. Germline values: CDR1 LNHDA, CDR2 SQIVND (reference sequence). The sequences come from PBMCs, collected from a glioma patient whose treatment included an IDH1 peptide vaccine. The chain carries TRBV19 and TRBJ2-3, with a weak D call TRBD1 (5 bases). The TCR comes from a man aged 40-49 years with glioma. The CDR3 region has the DNA TGTGCCAGTAGTAATCCAGGGCCATTGGATACGCAGTATTTT. Protein sequence: CASSNPGPLDTQYF.